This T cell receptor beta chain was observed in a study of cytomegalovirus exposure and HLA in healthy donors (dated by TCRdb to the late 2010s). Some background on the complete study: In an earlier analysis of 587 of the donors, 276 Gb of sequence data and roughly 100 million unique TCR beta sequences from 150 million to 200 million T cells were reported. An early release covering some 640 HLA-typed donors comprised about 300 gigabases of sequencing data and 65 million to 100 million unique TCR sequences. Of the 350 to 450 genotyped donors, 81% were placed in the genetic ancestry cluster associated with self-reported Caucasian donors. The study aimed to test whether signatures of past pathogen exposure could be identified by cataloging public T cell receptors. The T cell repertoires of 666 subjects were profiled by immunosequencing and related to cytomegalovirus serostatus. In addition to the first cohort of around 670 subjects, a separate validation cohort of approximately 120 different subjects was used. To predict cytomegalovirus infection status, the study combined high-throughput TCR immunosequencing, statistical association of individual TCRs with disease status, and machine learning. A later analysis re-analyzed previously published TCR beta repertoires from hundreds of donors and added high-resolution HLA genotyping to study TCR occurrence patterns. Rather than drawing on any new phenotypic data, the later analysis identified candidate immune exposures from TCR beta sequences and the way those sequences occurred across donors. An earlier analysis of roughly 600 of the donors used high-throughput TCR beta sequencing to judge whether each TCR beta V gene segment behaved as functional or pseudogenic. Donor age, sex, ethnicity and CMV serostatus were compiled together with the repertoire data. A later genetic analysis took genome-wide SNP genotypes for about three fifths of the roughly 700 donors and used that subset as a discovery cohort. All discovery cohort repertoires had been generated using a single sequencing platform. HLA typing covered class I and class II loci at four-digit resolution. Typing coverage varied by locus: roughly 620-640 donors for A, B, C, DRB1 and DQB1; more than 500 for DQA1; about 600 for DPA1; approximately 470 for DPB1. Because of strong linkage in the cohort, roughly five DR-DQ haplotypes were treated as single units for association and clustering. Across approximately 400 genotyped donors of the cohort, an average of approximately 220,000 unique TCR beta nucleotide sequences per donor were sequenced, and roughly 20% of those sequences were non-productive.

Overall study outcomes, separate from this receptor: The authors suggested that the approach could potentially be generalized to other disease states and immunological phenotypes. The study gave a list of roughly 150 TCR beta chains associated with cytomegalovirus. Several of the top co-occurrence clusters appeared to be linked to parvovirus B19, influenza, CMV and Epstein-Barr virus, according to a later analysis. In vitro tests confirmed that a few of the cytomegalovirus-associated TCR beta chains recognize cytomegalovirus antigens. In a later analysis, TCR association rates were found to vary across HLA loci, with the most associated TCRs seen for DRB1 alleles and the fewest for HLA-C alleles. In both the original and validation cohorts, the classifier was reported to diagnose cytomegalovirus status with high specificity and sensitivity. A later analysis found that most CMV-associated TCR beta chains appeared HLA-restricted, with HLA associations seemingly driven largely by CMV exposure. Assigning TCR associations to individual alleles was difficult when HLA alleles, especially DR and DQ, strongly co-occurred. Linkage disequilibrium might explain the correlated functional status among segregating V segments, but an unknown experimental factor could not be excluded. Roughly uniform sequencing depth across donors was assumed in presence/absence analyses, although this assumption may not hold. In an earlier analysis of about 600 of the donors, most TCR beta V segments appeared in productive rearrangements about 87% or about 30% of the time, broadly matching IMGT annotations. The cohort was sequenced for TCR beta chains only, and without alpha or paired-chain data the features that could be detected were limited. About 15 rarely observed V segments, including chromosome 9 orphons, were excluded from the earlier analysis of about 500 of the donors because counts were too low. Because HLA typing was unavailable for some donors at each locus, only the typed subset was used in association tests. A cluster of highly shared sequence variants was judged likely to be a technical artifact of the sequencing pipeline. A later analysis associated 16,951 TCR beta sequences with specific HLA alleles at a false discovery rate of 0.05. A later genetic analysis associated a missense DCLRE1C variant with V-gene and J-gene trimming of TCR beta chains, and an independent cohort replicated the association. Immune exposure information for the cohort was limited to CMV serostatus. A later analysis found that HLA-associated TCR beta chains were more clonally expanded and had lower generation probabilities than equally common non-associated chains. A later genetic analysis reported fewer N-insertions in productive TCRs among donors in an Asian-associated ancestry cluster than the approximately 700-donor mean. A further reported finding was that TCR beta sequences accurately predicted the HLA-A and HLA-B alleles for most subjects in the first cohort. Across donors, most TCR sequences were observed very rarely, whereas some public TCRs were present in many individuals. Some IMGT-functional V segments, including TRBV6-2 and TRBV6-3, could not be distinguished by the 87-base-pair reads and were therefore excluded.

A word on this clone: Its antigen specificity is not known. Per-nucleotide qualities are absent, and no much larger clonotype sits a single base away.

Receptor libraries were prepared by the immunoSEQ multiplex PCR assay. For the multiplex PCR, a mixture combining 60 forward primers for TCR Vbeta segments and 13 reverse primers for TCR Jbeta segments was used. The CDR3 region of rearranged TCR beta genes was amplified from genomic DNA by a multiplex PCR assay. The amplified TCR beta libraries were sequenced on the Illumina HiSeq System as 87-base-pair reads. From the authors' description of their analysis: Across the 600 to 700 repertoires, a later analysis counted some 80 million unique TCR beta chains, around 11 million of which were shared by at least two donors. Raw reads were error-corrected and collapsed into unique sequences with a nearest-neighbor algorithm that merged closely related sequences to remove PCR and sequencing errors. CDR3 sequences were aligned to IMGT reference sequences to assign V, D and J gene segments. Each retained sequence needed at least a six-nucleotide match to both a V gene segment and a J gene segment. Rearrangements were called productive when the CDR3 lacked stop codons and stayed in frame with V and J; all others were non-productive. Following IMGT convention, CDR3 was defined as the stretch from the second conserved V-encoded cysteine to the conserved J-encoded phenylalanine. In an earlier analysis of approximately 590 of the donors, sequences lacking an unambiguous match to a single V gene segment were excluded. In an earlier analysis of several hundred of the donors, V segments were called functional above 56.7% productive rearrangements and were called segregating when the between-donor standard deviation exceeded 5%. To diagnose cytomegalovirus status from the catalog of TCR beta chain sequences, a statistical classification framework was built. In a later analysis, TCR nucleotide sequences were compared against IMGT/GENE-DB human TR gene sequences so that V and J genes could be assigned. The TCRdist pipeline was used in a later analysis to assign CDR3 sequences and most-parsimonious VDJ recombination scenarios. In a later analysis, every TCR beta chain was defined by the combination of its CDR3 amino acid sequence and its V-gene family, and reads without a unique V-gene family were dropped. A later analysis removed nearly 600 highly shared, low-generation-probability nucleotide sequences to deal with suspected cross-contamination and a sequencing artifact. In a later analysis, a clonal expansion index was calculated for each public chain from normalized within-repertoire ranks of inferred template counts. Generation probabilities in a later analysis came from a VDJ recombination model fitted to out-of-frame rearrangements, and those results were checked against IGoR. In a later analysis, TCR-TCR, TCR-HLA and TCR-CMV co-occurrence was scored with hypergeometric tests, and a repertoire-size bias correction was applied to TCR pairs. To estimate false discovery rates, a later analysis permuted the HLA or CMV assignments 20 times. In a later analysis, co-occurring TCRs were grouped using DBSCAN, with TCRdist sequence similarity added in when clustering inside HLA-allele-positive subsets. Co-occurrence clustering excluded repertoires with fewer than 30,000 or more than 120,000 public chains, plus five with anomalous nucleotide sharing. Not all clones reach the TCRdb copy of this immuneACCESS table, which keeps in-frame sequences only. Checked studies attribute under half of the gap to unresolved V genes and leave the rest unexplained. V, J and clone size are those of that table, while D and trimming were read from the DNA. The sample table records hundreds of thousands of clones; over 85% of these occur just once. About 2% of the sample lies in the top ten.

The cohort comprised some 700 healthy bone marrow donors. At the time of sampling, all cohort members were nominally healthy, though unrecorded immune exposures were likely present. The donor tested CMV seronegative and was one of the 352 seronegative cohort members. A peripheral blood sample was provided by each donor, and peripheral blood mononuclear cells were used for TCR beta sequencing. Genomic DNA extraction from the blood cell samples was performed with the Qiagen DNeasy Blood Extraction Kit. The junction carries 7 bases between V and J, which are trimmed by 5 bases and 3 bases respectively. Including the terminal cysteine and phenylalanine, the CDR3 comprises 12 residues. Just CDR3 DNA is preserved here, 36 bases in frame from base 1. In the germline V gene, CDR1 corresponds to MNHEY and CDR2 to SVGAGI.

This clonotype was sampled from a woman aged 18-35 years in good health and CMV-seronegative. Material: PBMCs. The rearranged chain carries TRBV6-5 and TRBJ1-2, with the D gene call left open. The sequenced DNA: TGTGCCAGCAGTCTGACTGACTATGGCTACACCTTC. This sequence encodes CASSLTDYGYTF.